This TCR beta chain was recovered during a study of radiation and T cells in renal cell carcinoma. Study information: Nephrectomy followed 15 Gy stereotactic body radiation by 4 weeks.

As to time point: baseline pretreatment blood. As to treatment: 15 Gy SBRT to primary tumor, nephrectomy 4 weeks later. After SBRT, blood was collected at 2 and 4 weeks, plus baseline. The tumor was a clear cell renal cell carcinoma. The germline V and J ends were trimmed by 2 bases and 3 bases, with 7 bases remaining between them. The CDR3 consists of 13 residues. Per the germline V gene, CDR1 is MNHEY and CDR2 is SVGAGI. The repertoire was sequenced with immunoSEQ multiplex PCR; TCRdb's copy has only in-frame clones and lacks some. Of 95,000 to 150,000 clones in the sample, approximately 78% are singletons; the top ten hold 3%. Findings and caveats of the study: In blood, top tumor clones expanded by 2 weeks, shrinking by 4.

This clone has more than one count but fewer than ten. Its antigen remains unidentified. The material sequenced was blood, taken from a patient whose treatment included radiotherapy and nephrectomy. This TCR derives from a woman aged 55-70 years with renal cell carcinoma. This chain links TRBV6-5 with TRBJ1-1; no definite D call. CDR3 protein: CASSYGRYTEAFF. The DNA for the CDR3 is TGTGCCAGCAGTTACGGGCGGTACACTGAAGCTTTCTTT.